This TCR beta chain was obtained from a study of CXCR3-negative and CXCR3-positive naive CD8 T cells. Turning to the study itself: Overall TRB read output was approximately 140 million, and each library contained about 1.5 +/- 0.3 million reads. Study results and caveats: Hydrophobicity of TRB CDR3s was greater in CXCR3-positive naive cells than in CXCR3-negative naive cells. TRBV-TRBJ usage was similar across naive CXCR3 subsets but distinct in memory cells.

Via 5' RACE with UMI labels, TRB cDNA libraries were prepared. TCRdb re-called the 5' RACE reads; one entry per CDR3 protein, DNA not given. The listing records about 60,000 distinct CDR3 sequences. Each CD8+ T cell subset was flow-sorted in triplicate. Every sort contained a few hundred thousand cells. Naive CD8+ T cells showed CD45RO-CCR7+CD27+CD95-. As for this clonotype: Its antigen is currently unknown.

The CDR3 contains 13 residues. CDR1 is KGHDR and CDR2 is SFDVKD in the germline V gene. Sequencing was performed on naive CXCR3+ CD8+ T cells from blood. Subset specified: CD45RO-CCR7+CD27+CD95- naive CD8+ T cells expressing CXCR3 (TNR3+). The rearrangement joins TRBV24-1 to TRBJ2-7; the D call from TCRdb, TRBD1, cannot be confirmed without DNA. The receptor's source is a human donor in good health. Some clones in this sample may be carry-over from other donors' samples. This chain's CDR3 is CATSEDDSYEQYF.